This T cell receptor (beta chain) was profiled in a study of T cells after yellow fever vaccination. As for the study in general: SMART-Seq v4 Ultra Low Input handled preparation of low-cell-number fractions.

This clonotype was observed at least ten times. TCRdb re-called the 5' RACE reads with MiXCR, one entry per CDR3 protein. In the table there are 250,000 to 400,000 distinct CDR3 sequences, about 4% of which are singletons. The CDR3 extends over 14 amino acids. Germline V gene lookup returns CDR1 DFQATT and CDR2 SNEGSKA (reference sequence). After removal of 5 bases from V and 6 bases from J, the junction contained 6 bases not matched to a gene. The clonotype originates from a man aged 18 to 30 who received the YFV17D yellow fever vaccine. The V call is TRBV20-1, the J call TRBJ1-4; 10 bases are a match to TRBD1. The specimen was PBMCs, collected 5 days after the yellow fever booster vaccination. The CDR3 region has the DNA TGCAGTGCTTTAACCGGGACAGGGGATGAAAAACTGTTTTTT. Amino acids: CSALTGTGDEKLFF.